Following are 3 T cell receptor beta chains from one sample sequenced in a study of blood T cell repertoires in COVID-19. The assay was immunoSEQ multiplex PCR, and TCRdb's table has in-frame clones only and misses some. The repertoire holds 120,000 to 150,000 clones, with around 87% as singletons. Sequenced input: peripheral blood. The receptors come from a man aged 50-59 years who had recovered from COVID-19.

The gene calls are TRBV6-5 and TRBJ1-2, with D possibly being TRBD1 (5 bases). The CDR3 is 14 residues long. Germline V CDR1 and CDR2: MNHEY, SVGAGI. Trimming took 8 bases from V and 4 from J, leaving 17 bases between them. The CDR3 protein is CASVSGRGSYGYTF. In nucleotides, the CDR3 is TGTGCCAGCGTGAGCGGGAGGGGATCCTATGGCTACACCTTC.

This sequence joins TRBV6-5 and TRBJ1-1; tentative D call: TRBD1 (5 bases). The CDR3 runs 15 residues. CDR1 and CDR2 from the germline V gene are MNHEY and SVGAGI. The V end was cut by 3 bases, the J end by 3 bases, with 14 bases between. CDR3: CASSYTQGGDTEAFF. Written as DNA, the CDR3 is TGTGCCAGCAGTTATACCCAGGGTGGGGACACTGAAGCTTTCTTT.

Notes on this clone: This sample also contains other DNA sequences that code for the same CDR3. The V and J genes are TRBV2 and TRBJ1-2; unclear D gene. The CDR3 loop spans 11 amino acids. Germline values: CDR1 SNHLY, CDR2 FYNNEI. The V gene lost 6 bases and the J gene lost 4 bases, with 6 bases spanning the gap. The CDR3 loop is CASRQVYGYTF. CDR3 DNA sequence: TGTGCCAGCAGGCAGGTCTATGGCTACACCTTC.